One T cell receptor beta chain is described in this entry. The antigen is not known. This specimen belongs to a study of CD8+CD57+ T cells in acquired aplastic anemia. On the study more broadly: Isolated CD4+ and CD8+ cells, once sorted, yielded DNA averaging around 2.9 ug. Findings and limits, study-wide: No significant patient-versus-control difference appeared in CD8+ Simpson's diversity. Patients had around 28 CD8+ CDR3 sequences in common with controls (the shared set).

Both TCR beta VDJ combination and CDR3 sequence profiling were carried out. Genomic DNA was the template for this profiling. TCRdb reprocessed the reads via MiXCR and lists one record per CDR3 protein. The repertoire holds approximately 190,000 distinct CDR3 sequences, with around half as singletons. V lost 0 bases and J lost 1; bases outside the gene matches: 3. The CDR3 is 15 amino acids. CDR1 is SGDLS and CDR2 is YYNGEE in the germline V gene. An expansion of CD8+CD57+ cells by flow cytometry had been shown in patients chosen for sequencing. Severe acquired aplastic anemia was present in every patient.

The sequence was collected from a human donor with aplastic anemia. Sequencing input: sorted CD4+, CD8+, or CD8+CD57+ T cells (not recorded which) from PBMCs. The chain couples TRBV9 to TRBJ1-2; 7 positions match TRBD1. CDR3 amino acids: CASSVEGDSNYGYTF. Written as DNA, the CDR3 is TGTGCCAGCAGCGTAGAAGGGGACAGTAACTATGGCTACACCTTC.